The clone carrying this TCR beta chain was recorded only once. TCRdb's copy holds only in-frame clones and misses some; the assay was immunoSEQ multiplex PCR. Altogether about 520,000 clones are present, over 75% being singletons, with the ten largest covering roughly 3.1%. The entry originates in a study of blood T cell repertoires in COVID-19. J was trimmed by 3 bases and V by 5 bases; bases with no gene match: 7. Per the germline V gene, CDR1 is LNHDA and CDR2 is SQIVND (reference sequence). The CDR3 runs to 16 residues. This chain connects TRBV19 to TRBJ2-1; 10 bases line up with TRBD1. The sequenced sample consisted of peripheral blood. The sequence came from a human donor in a cohort sampled during active COVID-19. CDR3 in amino acids: CASSSSGDRGYNEQFF. In nucleotides, the CDR3 is TGTGCCAGTAGTTCTTCCGGGGACAGGGGCTACAATGAGCAGTTCTTC.